Listed below are T cell receptor beta chains from one sample, sequenced in a study of blood T cell repertoires in COVID-19. Assay used: immunoSEQ multiplex PCR; TCRdb lists only in-frame clones, some missing. The sample contains around 430,000 clones, about 91% of which appear only once. Sequenced sample: peripheral blood. The receptors come from a woman aged 45-59 years with COVID-19, enrolled during active disease. Both conserved end residues are part of each CDR3. The D gene is left open where the match is weak. Rows may omit the clone size; those that give it use once, few, many or a size class.

D: TRBD2
size: NA
J: TRBJ2-2
V: TRBV5-1
DNA: TGCGCCAGCAGCCCTGGACTAGCGGGGGACACCGGGGAGCTGTTTTTT
CDR3: CASSPGLAGDTGELFF

D: NA
size: NA
J: TRBJ1-1
V: TRBV3-1/TRBV3-2
DNA: TGTGCCAGCAGCTTCCAAGAGGCCGCTTTCTTT
CDR3: CASSFQEAAFF

D: NA
size: few
J: TRBJ1-2
V: TRBV2
DNA: TGTGCCAGCAAACAGGAGACTAACTATGGCTACACCTTC
CDR3: CASKQETNYGYTF

D: TRBD1
size: few
J: TRBJ2-1
V: TRBV18
DNA: TGTGCCAGCTCACCATTAACACCCGGGACAGGGGTTGGGAATGAGCAGTTCTTC
CDR3: CASSPLTPGTGVGNEQFF

D: NA
size: NA
J: TRBJ1-4
V: TRBV30
DNA: TGTGCCTGGAGGTCCCCGTATAATGAAAAACTGTTTTTT
CDR3: CAWRSPYNEKLFF

D: NA
size: NA
J: TRBJ1-2
V: TRBV24-1
DNA: TGTGCCACCAGTGAGAGTGACAGGCCGACCTATGGCTACACCTTC
CDR3: CATSESDRPTYGYTF

D: NA
size: once
J: TRBJ1-6
V: TRBV5-8
DNA: TGTGCCAGCAGCTTGCTGTGGGGGGAACGGGTCGATTCACCCCTCCACTTT
CDR3: CASSLLWGERVDSPLHF

D: TRBD1
size: NA
J: TRBJ2-7
V: TRBV28
DNA: TGTGCCAGCAGGGGATTGTGGGACAGGTCCTCCTACGAGCAGTACTTC
CDR3: CASRGLWDRSSYEQYF

D: NA
size: few
J: TRBJ1-2
V: TRBV2
DNA: TGTGCCAGCAGTGAAGCCCAACCGCGGGATGGCTACACCTTC
CDR3: CASSEAQPRDGYTF

D: NA
size: NA
J: TRBJ1-2
V: TRBV6-4
DNA: TGTGCCAGCAGTCCCTCTGGACACTATAATGGCTACACCTTC
CDR3: CASSPSGHYNGYTF

D: NA
size: NA
J: TRBJ2-2
V: TRBV27
DNA: TGTGCCAGCAGAGGAGCGAACACCGGGGAGCTGTTTTTT
CDR3: CASRGANTGELFF

D: NA
size: NA
J: TRBJ2-5
V: TRBV4-1
DNA: TGCGCCAGCAGCCAAGATTCAACAGGGCCCCGGGAGACCCAGTACTTC
CDR3: CASSQDSTGPRETQYF

D: NA
size: NA
J: TRBJ1-1
V: TRBV30
DNA: TGTGCCTGGAGGGACATTTGGAACACTGAAGCTTTCTTT
CDR3: CAWRDIWNTEAFF

D: TRBD2
size: NA
J: TRBJ2-3
V: TRBV9
DNA: TGTGCCAGCAGCGGGACTAGCGGGCGTCGCACAGATACGCAGTATTTT
CDR3: CASSGTSGRRTDTQYF

D: TRBD1
size: NA
J: TRBJ1-1
V: TRBV4-2
DNA: TGTGCCAGCAGCCAAGATGCGCGGGGCCCAGGGGGCACTGAAGCTTTCTTT
CDR3: CASSQDARGPGGTEAFF

D: NA
size: NA
J: TRBJ1-2
V: TRBV27
DNA: TGTGCCAGCAGTCTCCAGGCCGGGGTTACCTATGGCTACACCTTC
CDR3: CASSLQAGVTYGYTF

D: TRBD1
size: NA
J: TRBJ1-5
V: TRBV30
DNA: TGTGCCTGGAGCCCGACAGGGTTGAATCAGCCCCAGCATTTT
CDR3: CAWSPTGLNQPQHF

D: TRBD1
size: NA
J: TRBJ1-4
V: TRBV7-9
DNA: TGTGCCAGCAGCCAGGGACAGGATAACGAAAAACTGTTTTTT
CDR3: CASSQGQDNEKLFF

D: NA
size: NA
J: TRBJ1-5
V: TRBV6-5
DNA: TGTGCCAGCAGTTACTCGGGTCTAGGGGGCAATCAGCCCCAGCATTTT
CDR3: CASSYSGLGGNQPQHF

D: NA
size: NA
J: TRBJ1-2
V: TRBV30
DNA: TGTGCGGGTAAAGGGGCTTCCCAGGGCTACACCTTC
CDR3: CAGKGASQGYTF

D: TRBD1
size: NA
J: TRBJ1-5
V: TRBV6-6
DNA: TGTGCCAGCAGTCGGCAGACAGGGGGGCAGCCCCAGCATTTT
CDR3: CASSRQTGGQPQHF

D: TRBD2
size: NA
J: TRBJ2-3
V: TRBV7-3
DNA: TGTGCCAGCAGCCCAGCGGGGGGGCTGGGCACAGATACGCAGTATTTT
CDR3: CASSPAGGLGTDTQYF

D: NA
size: NA
J: TRBJ1-2
V: TRBV5-4
DNA: TGTGCCAGCAGCTTGGACAGGATGTATGGCTACACCTTC
CDR3: CASSLDRMYGYTF

D: TRBD1
size: NA
J: TRBJ1-1
V: TRBV19
DNA: TGTGCCAGTAGTACCAGAGGGACAGAGGGCATGGGGACTGAAGCTTTCTTT
CDR3: CASSTRGTEGMGTEAFF

D: NA
size: NA
J: TRBJ1-4
V: TRBV6-5
DNA: TGTGCCAGCAGAGAGGCAGGGCACGAAAAACTGTTTTTT
CDR3: CASREAGHEKLFF

D: NA
size: NA
J: TRBJ2-1
V: TRBV11-3
DNA: TGTGCCAGCAGCTTAGATAACGCTAGGAATGAGCAGTTCTTC
CDR3: CASSLDNARNEQFF

D: TRBD1
size: NA
J: TRBJ2-1
V: TRBV29-1
DNA: TGCAGCGTGGGGGGGACAGGGGACATCAATGAGCAGTTCTTC
CDR3: CSVGGTGDINEQFF

D: TRBD2
size: NA
J: TRBJ2-1
V: TRBV5-1
DNA: TGCGCCAGCAGCTTGACTAGCGGGGGCCGCAACAATGAGCAGTTCTTC
CDR3: CASSLTSGGRNNEQFF

D: NA
size: NA
J: TRBJ1-1
V: TRBV28
DNA: TGTGCCAGCAGTCCTACTAGGGATCGCACTGAAGCTTTCTTT
CDR3: CASSPTRDRTEAFF

D: NA
size: NA
J: TRBJ1-1
V: TRBV9
DNA: TGTGCCAGCAGCGCCGCGGGGTTGAGCACTGAAGCTTTCTTT
CDR3: CASSAAGLSTEAFF

D: NA
size: few
J: TRBJ1-2
V: TRBV3-1/TRBV3-2
DNA: TGTGCCAGCAGCCAAAGAGGTTCGGACGGGGTTGGCTACACCTTC
CDR3: CASSQRGSDGVGYTF

D: NA
size: NA
J: TRBJ1-1
V: TRBV19
DNA: TGTGCCAGTAGCCCCCAAGCCCAGAACACTGAAGCTTTCTTT
CDR3: CASSPQAQNTEAFF

D: NA
size: NA
J: TRBJ1-1
V: TRBV3-1/TRBV3-2
DNA: TGTGCCAGCGGATACTCTGGGGGGAGCACTGAAGCTTTCTTT
CDR3: CASGYSGGSTEAFF

D: NA
size: NA
J: TRBJ1-4
V: TRBV5-1
DNA: TGCGCCAGCAGTTTTACCGGGACACCTGAAAAACTGTTTTTT
CDR3: CASSFTGTPEKLFF

D: TRBD1
size: NA
J: TRBJ2-4
V: TRBV5-6
DNA: TGTGCCAGCAGCCGGGACAGGGGAAATTTGAAAAACATTCAGTACTTC
CDR3: CASSRDRGNLKNIQYF

D: TRBD1
size: few
J: TRBJ2-2
V: TRBV24-1
DNA: TGTGCCACCAGTGATCAGGGGGCGACCGGGGAGCTGTTTTTT
CDR3: CATSDQGATGELFF

D: TRBD1
size: NA
J: TRBJ1-5
V: TRBV3-1/TRBV3-2
DNA: TGTGCCAGCAGCCAAGGGACAGGGGTACAGCCCCAGCATTTT
CDR3: CASSQGTGVQPQHF

D: TRBD1
size: once
J: TRBJ2-7
V: TRBV11-2
DNA: TGTGCCAGCAGCTTAACAGGGGGCCGGAACGAGCAGTACTTC
CDR3: CASSLTGGRNEQYF

D: TRBD2
size: NA
J: TRBJ2-3
V: TRBV9
DNA: TGTGCCAGCAGGCCAAAAGCGGGGGGCGCAGATACGCAGTATTTT
CDR3: CASRPKAGGADTQYF

D: NA
size: NA
J: TRBJ2-7
V: TRBV19
DNA: TGTGCCAGCCGGACATCCTCCGACACCTACGAGCAGTACTTC
CDR3: CASRTSSDTYEQYF

D: TRBD2
size: NA
J: TRBJ2-5
V: TRBV10-3
DNA: TGTGCCATCAGTGCGGGGGGGCAGGGCGAGACCCAGTACTTC
CDR3: CAISAGGQGETQYF